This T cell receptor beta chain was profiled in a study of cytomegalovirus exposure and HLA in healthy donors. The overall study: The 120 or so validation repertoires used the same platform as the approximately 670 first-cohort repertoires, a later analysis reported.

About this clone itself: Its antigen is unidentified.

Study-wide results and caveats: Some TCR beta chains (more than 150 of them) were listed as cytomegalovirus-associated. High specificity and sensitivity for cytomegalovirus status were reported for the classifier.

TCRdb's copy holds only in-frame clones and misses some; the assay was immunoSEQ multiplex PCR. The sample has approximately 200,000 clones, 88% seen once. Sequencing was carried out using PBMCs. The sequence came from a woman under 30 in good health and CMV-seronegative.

CDR3 bases: TGTGCCAGCAAATTTGGCGGCTCCTACGAGCAGTACTTC. Translating it yields CASKFGGSYEQYF. V usage is TRBV28 and J usage is TRBJ2-7, with D unresolved. This CDR3 contains 13 residues. The V end lost 7 bases, the J end lost 0 bases, and 10 bases lay between the germline ends. In germline, CDR1 is MDHEN, CDR2 SYDVKM.